The source of this T cell receptor beta chain is a study of OX40 agonist ivuxolimab in advanced cancers. Whole-study context: With a range of roughly 23 to 90, age averaged roughly 61 years, and nearly 85% were male.

Broader study findings: Also showing low normalized T-cell clonal expansion were some of the nonresponders. On average, a greater number of expanded clones characterised CD8+ T cells relative to CD4+.

For this clone: What it binds is unknown.

The length of the CDR3 is 16 residues. With 7 bases clipped from V and 0 bases from J, the junction kept 8 bases outside the gene matches. The germline V gene has CDR1 SNHLY and CDR2 FYNNEI. TCRdb keeps only in-frame clones here, not all; method: immunoSEQ multiplex PCR. The sample records approximately 66,000 clones, 88% being singletons. Sequenced here: CD4+ or CD8+ T cells sorted from blood, sampled in a trial of the OX40 agonist ivuxolimab. The chain employs TRBV2 and TRBJ1-4; 7 bases are a match to TRBD1. The origin of this receptor is an adult with an advanced solid tumor such as melanoma, head and neck, liver or kidney cancer. CDR3 sequence reads: CASTRTGRATNEKLFF. CDR3 nucleotides: TGTGCCAGCACTAGGACAGGCCGAGCAACTAATGAAAAACTGTTTTTT.